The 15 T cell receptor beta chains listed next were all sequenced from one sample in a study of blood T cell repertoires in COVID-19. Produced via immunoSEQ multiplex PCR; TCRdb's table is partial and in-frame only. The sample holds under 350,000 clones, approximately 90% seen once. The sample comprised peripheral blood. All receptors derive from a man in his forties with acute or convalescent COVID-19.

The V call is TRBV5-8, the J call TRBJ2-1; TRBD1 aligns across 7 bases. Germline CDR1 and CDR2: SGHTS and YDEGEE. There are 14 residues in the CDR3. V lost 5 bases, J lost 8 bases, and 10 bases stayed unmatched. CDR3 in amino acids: CASSIGQARDEQFF. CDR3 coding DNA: TGTGCCAGCAGTATCGGACAGGCAAGGGATGAGCAGTTCTTC.

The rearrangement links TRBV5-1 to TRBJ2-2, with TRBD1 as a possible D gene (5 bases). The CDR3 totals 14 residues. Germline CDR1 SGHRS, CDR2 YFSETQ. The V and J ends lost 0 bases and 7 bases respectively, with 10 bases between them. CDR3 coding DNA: TGCGCCAGCAGCTTGGGACAGTTCGGCGGGGAGCTGTTTTTT. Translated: CASSLGQFGGELFF. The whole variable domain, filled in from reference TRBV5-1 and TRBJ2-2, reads KAGVTQTPRYLIKTRGQQVTLSCSPISGHRSVSWYQQTPGQGLQFLFEYFSETQRNKGNFPGRFSGRQFSNSRSEMNVSTLELGDSALYLCASSLGQFGGELFFGEGSRLTVL.

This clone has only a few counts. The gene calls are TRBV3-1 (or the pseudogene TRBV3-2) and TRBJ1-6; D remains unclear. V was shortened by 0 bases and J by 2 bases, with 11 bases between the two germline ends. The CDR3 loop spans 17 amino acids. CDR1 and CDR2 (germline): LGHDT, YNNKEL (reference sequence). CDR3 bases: TGTGCCAGCAGCCAAGATAAGAGGAAGGCCTATAATTCACCCCTCCACTTT. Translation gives CASSQDKRKAYNSPLHF.

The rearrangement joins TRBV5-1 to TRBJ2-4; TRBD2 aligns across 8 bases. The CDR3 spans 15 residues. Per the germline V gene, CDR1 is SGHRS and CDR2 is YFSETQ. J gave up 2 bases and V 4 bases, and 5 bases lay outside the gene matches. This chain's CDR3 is CASSLSGTSKNIQYF. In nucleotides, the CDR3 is TGCGCCAGCAGCCTTAGCGGGACCTCCAAAAACATTCAGTACTTC.

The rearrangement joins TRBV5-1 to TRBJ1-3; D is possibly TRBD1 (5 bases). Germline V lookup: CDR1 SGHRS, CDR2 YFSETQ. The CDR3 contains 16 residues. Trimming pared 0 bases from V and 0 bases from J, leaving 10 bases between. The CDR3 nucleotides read TGCGCCAGCAGCTTGGCCGGACACTTCTCTGGAAACACCATATATTTT. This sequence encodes CASSLAGHFSGNTIYF.

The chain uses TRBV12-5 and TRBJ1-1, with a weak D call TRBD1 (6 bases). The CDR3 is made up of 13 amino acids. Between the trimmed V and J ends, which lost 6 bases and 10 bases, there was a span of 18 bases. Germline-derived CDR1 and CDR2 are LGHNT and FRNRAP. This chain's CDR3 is CASGQWDIPPAFF. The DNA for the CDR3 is TGTGCTAGTGGCCAGTGGGACATACCCCCAGCTTTCTTT. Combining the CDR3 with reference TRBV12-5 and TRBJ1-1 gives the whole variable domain DARVTQTPRHKVTEMGQEVTMRCQPILGHNTVFWYRQTMMQGLELLAYFRNRAPLDDSGMPKDRFSAEMPDATLATLKIQPSEPRDSAVYFCASGQWDIPPAFFGQGTRLTVV.

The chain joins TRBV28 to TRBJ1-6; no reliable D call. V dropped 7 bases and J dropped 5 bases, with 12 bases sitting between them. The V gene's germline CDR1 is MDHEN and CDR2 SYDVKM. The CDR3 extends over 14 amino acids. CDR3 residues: CASKRLRDNSPLHF. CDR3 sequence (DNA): TGTGCCAGCAAGCGGCTGAGGGATAATTCACCCCTCCACTTT.

Here the CDR3 reads CASSIPGSYEQYF. CDR3 coding DNA: TGTGCCAGTAGTATCCCGGGGTCCTACGAGCAGTACTTC. This chain connects TRBV19 to TRBJ2-7, with D possibly TRBD2 on 5 matching bases. CDR1 LNHDA and CDR2 SQIVND come from the germline V gene (reference sequence). The CDR3 runs to 13 residues. V was trimmed by 3 bases and J by 1 base, leaving 7 bases between them.

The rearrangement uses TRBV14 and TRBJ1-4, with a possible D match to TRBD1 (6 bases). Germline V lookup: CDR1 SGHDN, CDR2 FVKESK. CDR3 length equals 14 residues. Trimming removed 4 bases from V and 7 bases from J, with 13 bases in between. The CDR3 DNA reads TGTGCCAGCAGCCTTGGACAGCTCGGTGAAAAACTGTTTTTT. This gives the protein CASSLGQLGEKLFF.

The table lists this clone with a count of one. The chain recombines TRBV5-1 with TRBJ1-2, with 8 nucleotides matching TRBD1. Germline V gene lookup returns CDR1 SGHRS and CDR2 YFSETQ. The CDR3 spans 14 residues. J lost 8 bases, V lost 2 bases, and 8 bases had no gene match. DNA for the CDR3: TGCGCCAGCAGCTTCTTCCAGGGGGCAGAGGGCTACACCTTC. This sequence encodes CASSFFQGAEGYTF.

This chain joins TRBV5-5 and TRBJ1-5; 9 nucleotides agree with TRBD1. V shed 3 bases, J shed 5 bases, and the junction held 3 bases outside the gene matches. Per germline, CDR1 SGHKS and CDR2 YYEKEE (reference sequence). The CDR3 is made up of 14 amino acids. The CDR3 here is CASSYDRGDQPQHF. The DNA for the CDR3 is TGTGCCAGCAGCTACGACAGGGGGGATCAGCCCCAGCATTTT.

In nucleotides, the CDR3 is TGTGCCAGCAGTTTCGACAGGGGGCTCAATGAGCAGTTCTTC. This translates into CASSFDRGLNEQFF. The rearrangement uses TRBV27 and TRBJ2-1, with TRBD1 matching over 10 bases. Germline CDR1 is MNHEY and CDR2 is SMNVEV (reference sequence). The CDR3 is 14 amino acids. The trim removed 3 bases at V and 6 bases at J, leaving 2 bases unmatched.

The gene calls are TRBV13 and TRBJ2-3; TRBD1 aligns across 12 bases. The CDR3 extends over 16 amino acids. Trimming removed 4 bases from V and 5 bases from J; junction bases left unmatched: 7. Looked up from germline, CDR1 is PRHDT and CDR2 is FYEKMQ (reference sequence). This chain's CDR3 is CASSSRDRGRGDTQYF. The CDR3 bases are TGTGCCAGCAGCTCCCGGGACAGGGGGCGGGGAGATACGCAGTATTTT.

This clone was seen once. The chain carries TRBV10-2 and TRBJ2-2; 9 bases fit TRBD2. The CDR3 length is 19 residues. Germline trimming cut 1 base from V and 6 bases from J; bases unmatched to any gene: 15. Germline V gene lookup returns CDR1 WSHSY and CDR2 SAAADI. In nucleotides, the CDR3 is TGCGCCAGCAGTGAGTGGGGGGTTAGCGGGGGAAAGCTATCCGGGGAGCTGTTTTTT. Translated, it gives CASSEWGVSGGKLSGELFF.

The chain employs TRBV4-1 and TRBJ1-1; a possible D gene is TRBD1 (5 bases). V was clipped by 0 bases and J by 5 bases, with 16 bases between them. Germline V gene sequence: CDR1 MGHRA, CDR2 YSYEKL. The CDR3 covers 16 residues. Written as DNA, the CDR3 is TGCGCCAGCAGCCAAGATAAAGGGAGGGGAGGTACTGAAGCTTTCTTT. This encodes CASSQDKGRGGTEAFF.